What follows is one T cell receptor (beta chain) and its context. The antigen remains unidentified. Other DNA sequences of this sample code for an identical CDR3. This sample is part of a study of shared clonotypes between healthy human individuals. CD45RA+ naive and CD45RA-negative memory subsets were separated from CD4+ cells. General study findings and limits: Non-shared clonotypes were found to have lower generation probabilities than the clonotypes that were shared by all four of the sorted-subset donors.

TCRdb's table, derived via immunoSEQ multiplex PCR, lists solely in-frame clones and lacks some. The sample lists fewer than 3 million clones; 85% to 95% were seen once. Trimming at V came to 4 bases and at J to 1 base, leaving 3 bases not matched to a gene. Germline CDR1 and CDR2: SGHRS and YFSETQ. The CDR3 totals 14 residues. V is TRBV5-1 and J is TRBJ1-1; 8 bases match TRBD1. The clonotype was recovered from a man between 18 and 35 years old in good health. Some clones in this sample may be carry-over from other donors' samples. What was sequenced was naive CD4+ T cells from PBMCs. Subset meaning: CD45RA+ positively selected. In nucleotides, the CDR3 is TGCGCCAGCAGCGTAGGGACAGGGAACACTGAAGCTTTCTTT. Encoded protein: CASSVGTGNTEAFF. The full variable domain, rest sourced from reference TRBV5-1 and TRBJ1-1, is KAGVTQTPRYLIKTRGQQVTLSCSPISGHRSVSWYQQTPGQGLQFLFEYFSETQRNKGNFPGRFSGRQFSNSRSEMNVSTLELGDSALYLCASSVGTGNTEAFFGQGTRLTVV.